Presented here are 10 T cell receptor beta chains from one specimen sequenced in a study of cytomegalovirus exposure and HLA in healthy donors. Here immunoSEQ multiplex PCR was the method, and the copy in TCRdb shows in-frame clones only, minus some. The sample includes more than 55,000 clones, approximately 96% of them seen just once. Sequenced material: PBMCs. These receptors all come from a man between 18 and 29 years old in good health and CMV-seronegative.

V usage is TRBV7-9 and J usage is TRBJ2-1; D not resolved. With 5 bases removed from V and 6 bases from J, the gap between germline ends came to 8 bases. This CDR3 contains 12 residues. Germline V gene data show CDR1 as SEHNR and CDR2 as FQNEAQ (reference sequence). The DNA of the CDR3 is TGTGCCAGCAGCCGAGAGTTCAATGAGCAGTTCTTC. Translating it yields CASSREFNEQFF.

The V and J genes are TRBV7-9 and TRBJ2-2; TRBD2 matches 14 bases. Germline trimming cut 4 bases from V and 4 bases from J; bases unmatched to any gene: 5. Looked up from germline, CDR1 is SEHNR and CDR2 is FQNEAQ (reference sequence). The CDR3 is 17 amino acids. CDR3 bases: TGTGCCAGCAGCTACCCGACTAGCGGGAGGGCCACCGGGGAGCTGTTTTTT. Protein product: CASSYPTSGRATGELFF.

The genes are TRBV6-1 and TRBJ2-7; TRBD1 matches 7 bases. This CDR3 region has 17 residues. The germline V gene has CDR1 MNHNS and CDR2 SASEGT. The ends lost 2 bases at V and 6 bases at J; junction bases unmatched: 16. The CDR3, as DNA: TGTGCCAGCAGTGAACCATTTTGGGACAGCACCGCGGGCGAGCAGTACTTC. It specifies CASSEPFWDSTAGEQYF.

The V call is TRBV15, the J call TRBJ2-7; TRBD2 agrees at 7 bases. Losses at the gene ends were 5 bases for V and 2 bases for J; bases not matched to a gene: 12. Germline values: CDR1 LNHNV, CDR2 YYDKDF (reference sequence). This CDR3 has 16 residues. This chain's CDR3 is CATSRSPPSGAYEQYF. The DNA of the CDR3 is TGTGCCACCAGCCGGTCCCCCCCTAGCGGAGCCTACGAGCAGTACTTC.

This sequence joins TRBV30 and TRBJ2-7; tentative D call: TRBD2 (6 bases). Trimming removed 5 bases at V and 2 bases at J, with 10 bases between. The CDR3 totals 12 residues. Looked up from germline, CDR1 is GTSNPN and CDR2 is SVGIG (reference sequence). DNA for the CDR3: TGTGCCTGGGGGGGGACCCCCTACGAGCAGTACTTC. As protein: CAWGGTPYEQYF.

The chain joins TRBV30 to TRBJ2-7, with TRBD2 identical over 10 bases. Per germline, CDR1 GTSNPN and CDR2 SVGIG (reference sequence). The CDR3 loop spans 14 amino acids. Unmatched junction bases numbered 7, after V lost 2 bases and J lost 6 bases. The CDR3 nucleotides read TGTGCCTGGAGTTCGGCTAGCGGGAGTGTCGAGCAGTACTTC. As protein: CAWSSASGSVEQYF.

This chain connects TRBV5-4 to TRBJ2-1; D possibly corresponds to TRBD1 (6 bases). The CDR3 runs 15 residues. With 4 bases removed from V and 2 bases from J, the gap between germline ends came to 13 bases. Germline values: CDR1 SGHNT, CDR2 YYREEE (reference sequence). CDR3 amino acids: CASSPQGWTYNEQFF. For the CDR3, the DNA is TGTGCCAGCAGCCCACAGGGTTGGACCTACAATGAGCAGTTCTTC.

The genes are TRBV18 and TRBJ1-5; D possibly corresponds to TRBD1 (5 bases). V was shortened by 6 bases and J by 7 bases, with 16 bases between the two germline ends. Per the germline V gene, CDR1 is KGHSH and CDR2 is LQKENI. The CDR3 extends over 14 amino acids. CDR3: CASSGGEGDQPQHF. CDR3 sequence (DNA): TGTGCCAGCTCCGGGGGGGAAGGGGACCAGCCCCAGCATTTT.

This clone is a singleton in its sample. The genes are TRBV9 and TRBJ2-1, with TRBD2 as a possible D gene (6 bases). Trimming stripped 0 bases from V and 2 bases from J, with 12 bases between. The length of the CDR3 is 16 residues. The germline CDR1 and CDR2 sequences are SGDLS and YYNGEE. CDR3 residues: CASSVGGGMTYNEQFF. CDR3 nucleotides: TGTGCCAGCAGCGTAGGGGGCGGGATGACCTACAATGAGCAGTTCTTC.

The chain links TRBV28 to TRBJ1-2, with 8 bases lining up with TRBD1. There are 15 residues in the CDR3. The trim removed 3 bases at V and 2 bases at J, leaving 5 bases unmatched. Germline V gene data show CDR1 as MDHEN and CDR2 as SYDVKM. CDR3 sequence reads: CASSLPGGGNYGYTF. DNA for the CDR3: TGTGCCAGCAGTTTGCCAGGGGGCGGCAACTATGGCTACACCTTC.